This TCR beta chain was retrieved from a study of Ad26.COV2.S vaccination and SARS-CoV-2 variants. Study-wide context: Of the COV1001 trial arms, the Ad26.COV2.S arm included the donor. The authors gave Ad26.COV2.S intramuscularly, either once or twice 56 days apart.

Trimming pared 0 bases from V and 8 bases from J, leaving 9 bases between. Germline-derived CDR1 and CDR2 are SGDLS and YYNGEE. The CDR3 is 13 amino acids. TCRdb keeps only in-frame clones here, not all; method: immunoSEQ multiplex PCR. The sample includes 500,000 or so clones, approximately 92% of them seen just once. Sample treatment: roughly 18 received Ad26.COV2.S at low or high dose, single or two shots; 5 received placebo; per-sample allocation not given. Specimen acquisition occurred on day 63 following the initial vaccine or placebo injection. Whoever gave the sample was an adult aged 18-55 years in Boston.

The rearrangement links TRBV9 to TRBJ2-1; D gene unclear. This receptor was identified in a person aged 18 to 65 who received the Ad26.COV2.S COVID-19 vaccine or a placebo. This specimen was peripheral blood, taken in a trial of Ad26.COV2.S vaccine versus placebo. The CDR3 DNA reads as TGTGCCAGCAGCGTAGGGTCCGTCCATGAGCAGTTCTTC. This translates into CASSVGSVHEQFF. The full variable domain, its missing parts supplied by reference TRBV9 and TRBJ2-1, is DSGVTQTPKHLITATGQRVTLRCSPRSGDLSVYWYQQSLDQGLQFLIQYYNGEERAKGNILERFSAQQFPDLHSELNLSSLELGDSALYFCASSVGSVHEQFFGPGTRLTVL.